The 14 T cell receptor beta chains below come from one sample, sequenced in a study of blood T cell repertoires in COVID-19 (dated by TCRdb to 2020 to 2021). Library generation was performed with the immunoSEQ multiplex PCR assay. What TCRdb holds here is the immuneACCESS table cut down to in-frame rearrangements. Part of the clones is not present; checked against another copy, under half of the missing clones reflect an unresolved V gene, and the others are unexplained. In this sample the table shows tens of thousands of clones, approximately 80% of which occur a single time. Roughly 5% of the sample rests with the top ten. Material for sequencing was peripheral blood. These receptors all stem from a man between 45 and 60 years old with active COVID-19.

The chain combines TRBV6-5 with TRBJ1-2; TRBD1 matches 8 bases. This CDR3 has 15 amino acids. Trimming at V came to 6 bases and at J to 4 bases, leaving 10 bases not matched to a gene. Germline V lookup: CDR1 MNHEY, CDR2 SVGAGI. CDR3 in amino acids: CASRTQGAPGYGYTF. The CDR3 nucleotides read TGTGCCAGCAGAACCCAGGGGGCGCCGGGCTATGGCTACACCTTC.

This clone occurred once. The J gene is TRBJ2-4, the V gene TRBV28, with a weak D call TRBD2 (5 bases). CDR1 MDHEN and CDR2 SYDVKM come from the germline V gene. The CDR3 contains 15 residues. V was trimmed by 5 bases and J by 1 base, leaving 12 bases between them. CDR3 region: CASSPRGRAKNIQYF. The CDR3 DNA reads as TGTGCCAGCAGTCCCCGCGGGCGGGCCAAAAACATTCAGTACTTC.

This clone has a handful of counts. The rearrangement joins TRBV7-6 to TRBJ2-2, with 7 bases identical to TRBD2. Germline V gene sequence: CDR1 SGHVS, CDR2 FNYEAQ. The CDR3 sequence is 14 residues long. V shed 0 bases and J 5 bases; nucleotides not matched to a gene: 0. CDR3 in amino acids: CASSLARGTGELFF. CDR3 DNA: TGTGCCAGCAGCTTAGCGCGGGGGACCGGGGAGCTGTTTTTT.

V gene TRBV7-9 combines with J gene TRBJ2-5, with 13 bases lining up with TRBD2. Germline values: CDR1 SEHNR, CDR2 FQNEAQ (reference sequence). CDR3 length: 18 residues. J gave up 2 bases and V 6 bases, and 12 bases lay outside the gene matches. In nucleotides, the CDR3 is TGTGCCAGCAGACGGGGACTAGCGGGGAGTGGAATTCAAGAGACCCAGTACTTC. This codes for CASRRGLAGSGIQETQYF.

The chain uses TRBV7-2 and TRBJ2-1; 8 bases fit TRBD1. Looked up from germline, CDR1 is SGHTA and CDR2 is FQGNSA. V dropped 5 bases and J dropped 3; count of bases not matched to a gene: 15. The CDR3 contains 18 residues. As DNA, the CDR3 is TGTGCCAGCAGCCAAAGACTCAAAGACAGGGGACTCTACAATGAGCAGTTCTTC. Its protein is CASSQRLKDRGLYNEQFF.

The genes are TRBV5-1 and TRBJ2-5; 8 bases are a match to TRBD2. The V gene end was trimmed by 1 base and the J gene end by 2 bases; junction bases not matched to a gene: 10. The CDR3 spans 17 residues. Per the germline V gene, CDR1 is SGHRS and CDR2 is YFSETQ. The CDR3 DNA is TGCGCCAGCAGCTTGTCCAGCGGGGGAGCCGAACAAGAGACCCAGTACTTC. Its protein is CASSLSSGGAEQETQYF.

The chain has TRBV18 and TRBJ2-5; 10 nucleotides line up with TRBD2. Per the germline V gene, CDR1 is KGHSH and CDR2 is LQKENI. The V gene end was trimmed by 4 bases and the J gene end by 2 bases; junction bases not matched to a gene: 13. There are 18 residues in the CDR3. The CDR3: CASSRRASGGRGQETQYF. In DNA form, the CDR3 reads TGTGCCAGCTCACGTCGTGCTAGCGGGGGACGGGGTCAAGAGACCCAGTACTTC.

This chain uses TRBV12-2 with TRBJ2-3; the table names TRBD1, a call not compared with the DNA. TRBV12-2 is designated a pseudogene. The CDR3 sequence is 14 residues long. The CDR3 loop reads CASRLAQGPATQYF. CDR3 DNA: TGTGCAAGTCGCTTAGCACAGGGCCCCGCTACGCAGTATTTT.

The gene calls are TRBV4-2 and TRBJ1-2; no clear D. V was shortened by 6 bases and J by 4 bases, with 15 bases between the two germline ends. The CDR3 length is 14 residues. Germline CDR1 is LGHNA and CDR2 is YNFKEQ. The CDR3 DNA reads as TGTGCCAGCAGTCGTGAGCTACAGTTCTATGGCTACACCTTC. Its translation is CASSRELQFYGYTF.

The chain couples TRBV29-1 to TRBJ2-7, with D possibly TRBD2 on 6 matching bases. Trimming shortened V by 0 bases and J by 2 bases, and 11 bases separated the two germline ends. The CDR3 length is 14 residues. Germline V gives CDR1 SQVTM, CDR2 ANQGSEA. The DNA for the CDR3 is TGCAGCGTTGAAGAACGGGACTCCCCCTACGAGCAGTACTTC. This encodes CSVEERDSPYEQYF.

This chain uses TRBV6-5 with TRBJ2-7; 9 bases align to TRBD1. The CDR3 contains 15 residues. Germline V gene lookup returns CDR1 MNHEY and CDR2 SVGAGI. The junction had 7 bases not matched to a gene; V was cut back by 2 bases and J by 5 bases. The CDR3 is CASSYQRQGGHEQYF. As DNA, the CDR3 is TGTGCCAGCAGTTACCAAAGACAGGGGGGCCACGAGCAGTACTTC.

The chain has TRBV6-2 or TRBV6-3 and TRBJ2-1; D perhaps matches TRBD2 (5 bases). The germline V and J ends were trimmed by 2 bases and 9 bases, with 14 bases remaining between them. CDR1 is MNHEY, CDR2 SVGEGT, per germline. The CDR3 covers 14 residues. CDR3 residues: CASSYLGGEGEQFF. CDR3 coding DNA: TGTGCCAGCAGTTACCTAGGCGGCGAGGGTGAGCAGTTCTTC.

J is TRBJ1-1 and V is TRBV29-1, with 7 nucleotides matching TRBD1. Germline V gives CDR1 SQVTM, CDR2 ANQGSEA. The CDR3 runs to 11 residues. V lost 7 bases, J lost 4 bases, and 3 bases stayed unmatched. The CDR3 reads CSAHRGTEAFF. CDR3 sequence (DNA): TGCAGCGCCCACAGGGGCACTGAAGCTTTCTTT.

The chain combines TRBV5-1 with TRBJ2-1, with 8 bases lining up with TRBD2. Germline V gives CDR1 SGHRS, CDR2 YFSETQ. The CDR3 totals 13 residues. J lost 8 bases, V lost 2 bases, and 3 bases had no gene match. The CDR3 loop reads CASSLSGRDEQFF. The CDR3, as DNA: TGCGCCAGCAGCTTATCCGGGAGGGATGAGCAGTTCTTC.